These 28 T cell receptor beta chains share one sample of origin, sequenced in a study of CD8+CD57+ T cells in acquired aplastic anemia. Patients included in sequencing had previously demonstrated CD8+CD57+ cell expansion by flow cytometry. TCR beta VDJ combinations and CDR3 sequences were profiled from genomic DNA. From the reads, TCRdb called clonotypes with MiXCR, one entry per CDR3 protein. Altogether about 470,000 distinct CDR3 sequences are present, about a third being singletons, with the ten largest covering 0.82%. The sequenced material came from sorted CD4+, CD8+, or CD8+CD57+ T cells (not recorded which) from PBMCs. The receptors come from a human donor with aplastic anemia.

This clonotype has a single count. The J gene is TRBJ1-1, the V gene TRBV25-1; no clear D gene. V was cut by 2 bases and J by 5 bases, with 21 bases left in between. The CDR3 loop spans 17 amino acids. Germline loops: CDR1 MGHDK, CDR2 SYGVNS. CDR3 coding DNA: TGTGCCAGCAGTGAAGGGCTCTGGGAGGGATCGAGAACTGAAGCTTTCTTT. This translates into CASSEGLWEGSRTEAFF.

A remark on this clonotype: Since a much larger clone is just one base distant, this may be a read error. The chain has TRBV7-9 and TRBJ2-7; D may be TRBD1 or TRBD2 (5 bases each). The CDR3 runs 13 residues. CDR1 SEHNR and CDR2 FQNEAQ come from the germline V gene (reference sequence). The germline V and J ends were trimmed by 8 bases and 6 bases, with 17 bases remaining between them. This CDR3 is CASGRRGRGEQYF. For the CDR3, the DNA is TGTGCCAGCGGTCGCCGGGGCCGCGGCGAGCAGTACTTC.

In this sample, this clonotype turned up many times. V is TRBV19 and J is TRBJ1-1; tentatively, D is TRBD1 (6 bases). V shed 7 bases and J shed 5 bases, with 14 bases lying between them. The CDR3 length is 13 residues. Per the germline V gene, CDR1 is LNHDA and CDR2 is SQIVND (reference sequence). DNA of the CDR3: TGTGCCAGTAAGTGGGGGCATAAGACTGAAGCTTTCTTT. Residues: CASKWGHKTEAFF.

The J gene is TRBJ1-6, the V gene TRBV2; the D gene is possibly TRBD1 (5 bases). CDR1 and CDR2 from the germline V gene are SNHLY and FYNNEI. There are 15 residues in the CDR3. Trimming pared 3 bases from V and 9 bases from J, leaving 15 bases between. The CDR3 sequence: CASSEGMGVGSPLHF. The CDR3 bases are TGTGCCAGCAGTGAGGGGATGGGGGTTGGTTCACCCCTCCACTTT.

This clonotype showed up many times. This rearrangement joins TRBV10-2 to TRBJ1-6, with D tentatively TRBD1 (6 bases). Germline CDR1 is WSHSY and CDR2 is SAAADI. CDR3 length: 14 amino acids. V lost 2 bases, J lost 10 bases, and 12 bases lay in between. The CDR3 bases are TGCGCCAGCAGTGAGGGCAGGGGTTGGTCACCCCTCCACTTT. This gives the protein CASSEGRGWSPLHF.

This clonotype was detected ten times or more. The rearrangement links TRBV20-1 to TRBJ2-3; no clear D gene. The CDR3 is 13 residues long. Germline CDR1 reads DFQATT; CDR2 reads SNEGSKA (reference sequence). Trimming took off 4 bases at V and 2 bases at J, with 10 bases between the two ends. CDR3 loop: CSAIWGNTDTQYF. The CDR3 region has the DNA TGCAGTGCTATCTGGGGTAACACAGATACGCAGTATTTT.

This clonotype was counted at least ten times. The chain links TRBV15 to TRBJ1-2; a weak D match, TRBD1 (5 bases). V lost 0 bases, J lost 8 bases, and 13 bases lay in between. Germline V CDR1 and CDR2: LNHNV, YYDKDF (reference sequence). There are 14 residues in the CDR3. CDR3 nucleotide sequence: TGTGCCACCAGCAGAGATACGGGGGTCTACGGCTACACCTTC. It codes for CATSRDTGVYGYTF.

The chain recombines TRBV19 with TRBJ1-2; D is ambiguous. The ends were cut back, 8 bases at V and 10 bases at J, with 5 bases in the middle. CDR3 length: 8 amino acids. The germline CDR1 and CDR2 sequences are LNHDA and SQIVND (reference sequence). CDR3 protein: CASGFYTF. CDR3 DNA sequence: TGTGCCAGTGGCTTCTACACCTTC.

The V call is TRBV7-3, the J call TRBJ2-1, with 9 bases aligning to TRBD1. The CDR3 extends over 15 amino acids. CDR1 is SGHTA and CDR2 is FQGTGA in the germline V gene. V dropped 5 bases and J dropped 4; count of bases not matched to a gene: 6. In nucleotides, the CDR3 is TGTGCCAGCAGCCGGGACAGGGTCATTTACAATGAGCAGTTCTTC. It yields the protein CASSRDRVIYNEQFF. The full variable domain, completed using reference TRBV7-3 and TRBJ2-1, is GAGVSQTPSNKVTEKGKYVELRCDPISGHTALYWYRQSLGQGPEFLIYFQGTGAADDSGLPNDRFFAVRPEGSVSTLKIQRTERGDSAVYLCASSRDRVIYNEQFFGPGTRLTVL.

The V gene is TRBV9, the J gene TRBJ1-1, with 8 bases matching TRBD1. The CDR3 loop spans 15 amino acids. V gave up 0 bases and J gave up 4 bases; unmatched junction bases: 5. Germline loops: CDR1 SGDLS, CDR2 YYNGEE. CDR3 amino acids: CASSVDGTGGTEAFF. The DNA for the CDR3 is TGTGCCAGCAGCGTAGATGGCACAGGGGGCACTGAAGCTTTCTTT.

This clonotype was detected a few times. This chain joins TRBV18 and TRBJ2-2; TRBD2 matches at 7 bases. The CDR3 is made up of 16 amino acids. CDR1 and CDR2 from the germline V gene are KGHSH and LQKENI. V was pared by 3 bases and J by 4 bases, with 8 bases of the junction left unmatched. In nucleotides, the CDR3 is TGTGCCAGCTCACCTAAAGGGCGGGAGAGCACCGGGGAGCTGTTTTTT. Protein sequence: CASSPKGRESTGELFF.

With respect to this clonotype: Relative to the germline gene, one junction end is altered; a read error may explain this. The chain joins TRBV2 to TRBJ1-1; 8 nucleotides agree with TRBD1. Germline CDR1 SNHLY, CDR2 FYNNEI. The CDR3 loop spans 11 amino acids. CDR3 DNA: TGTGCCAGCAGGCCGACAGGGGAAGCCTCCTTT. It encodes CASRPTGEASF. Using reference TRBV2 and TRBJ1-1 for the parts outside the CDR3, the full variable domain is EPEVTQTPSHQVTQMGQEVILRCVPISNHLYFYWYRQILGQKVEFLVSFYNNEISEKSEIFDDQFSVERPDGSNFTLKIRSTKLEDSAMYFCASRPTGEASFGQGTRLTVV.

This clonotype was seen at least ten times. The chain combines TRBV20-1 with TRBJ1-2; TRBD1 aligns across 10 bases. V shed 6 bases and J 7 bases; nucleotides not matched to a gene: 8. The CDR3 has 13 amino acids. Germline CDR1 DFQATT, CDR2 SNEGSKA (reference sequence). The CDR3 nucleotides are TGCAGTGCGCTAGACCGGGACAGGGGTGGCTACACCTTC. This translates into CSALDRDRGGYTF.

This chain joins TRBV4-3 and TRBJ2-1; D remains unclear. Germline-derived CDR1 and CDR2 are LGHNA and YSLEER. This CDR3 has 15 amino acids. Trimming took 0 bases from V and 8 from J, leaving 14 bases between them. CDR3 sequence: CASSQDRLTVDEQFF. DNA of the CDR3: TGCGCCAGCAGCCAAGATAGGTTAACGGTGGATGAGCAGTTCTTC.

There are many counts of this clonotype. This chain uses TRBV15 with TRBJ2-5; perhaps TRBD1 as D (6 bases). This CDR3 comprises 14 residues. Trimming left V 0 bases short and J 4 bases short, with 9 bases between. The germline gives CDR1 LNHNV, CDR2 YYDKDF (reference sequence). CDR3 bases: TGTGCCACCAGCAGAGACGCCAGGGGAGAGACCCAGTACTTC. It translates to CATSRDARGETQYF.

This clonotype was recorded at least ten times. This chain links TRBV2 with TRBJ1-6; D is uncertain. The V gene's germline CDR1 is SNHLY and CDR2 FYNNEI. V dropped 7 bases and J dropped 0 bases, with 13 bases sitting between them. The CDR3 is 16 residues long. The DNA of the CDR3 is TGTGCCAGCAACTCTGGAGGCGGCTCCTATAATTCACCCCTCCACTTT. Amino acids: CASNSGGGSYNSPLHF. Supplemented by reference TRBV2 and TRBJ1-6, the full variable domain reads EPEVTQTPSHQVTQMGQEVILRCVPISNHLYFYWYRQILGQKVEFLVSFYNNEISEKSEIFDDQFSVERPDGSNFTLKIRSTKLEDSAMYFCASNSGGGSYNSPLHFGNGTRLTVT.

This clonotype showed up just once. The CDR3 coding sequence is TGTGCCAGCAGCGAGGATCCCGGGGGCACTGAAGCTTTCTTT. Translating gives CASSEDPGGTEAFF. V gene TRBV9 combines with J gene TRBJ1-1; D is possibly TRBD1 (5 bases). V shed 3 bases and J shed 4 bases, with 13 bases lying between them. In germline, CDR1 is SGDLS, CDR2 YYNGEE. The CDR3 consists of 14 residues. The complete variable domain, with remaining parts taken from reference TRBV9 and TRBJ1-1, reads DSGVTQTPKHLITATGQRVTLRCSPRSGDLSVYWYQQSLDQGLQFLIQYYNGEERAKGNILERFSAQQFPDLHSELNLSSLELGDSALYFCASSEDPGGTEAFFGQGTRLTVV.

This clonotype was found once. The chain recombines TRBV6-5 with TRBJ1-5, with D perhaps matching TRBD1 (5 bases). This CDR3 spans 14 amino acids. Germline assignment: CDR1 MNHEY and CDR2 SVGAGI. V lost 6 bases to trimming and J lost 3 bases, with 12 bases between them. The CDR3: CASRVNRLNQPQHF. The CDR3 DNA reads as TGTGCCAGCAGGGTTAACAGGCTCAATCAGCCCCAGCATTTT.

A word on this clonotype: A much larger clone lies one base from this, so it may be a read error. The V call is TRBV29-1, the J call TRBJ1-1, with D maybe TRBD1 (5 bases). This CDR3 spans 12 amino acids. The germline gives CDR1 SQVTM, CDR2 ANQGSEA. The CDR3 loop is CGVGAGGTEAFF. The CDR3 DNA follows: TGCGGCGTTGGGGCCGGGGGAACTGAAGCTTTCTTT. Combining the CDR3 with reference TRBV29-1 and TRBJ1-1 gives the whole variable domain SAVISQKPSRDICQRGTSLTIQCQVDSQVTMMFWYRQQPGQSLTLIATANQGSEATYESGFVIDKFPISRPNLTFSTLTVSNMSPEDSSIYLCGVGAGGTEAFFGQGTRLTVV.

This rearrangement joins TRBV11-1 to TRBJ2-5; no definite D call. The V gene lost 6 bases and the J gene lost 5 bases, with 13 bases spanning the gap. The CDR3 has 13 amino acids. Germline V CDR1 and CDR2: SGHAT, FQDESV (reference sequence). This CDR3 is CASRSTLGETQYF. DNA for the CDR3: TGTGCCAGCAGGTCGACTCTCGGGGAGACCCAGTACTTC.

This sequence joins TRBV12-3 or TRBV12-4 and TRBJ1-2; D gene uncertain. This CDR3 has 14 amino acids. The V and J ends lost 6 bases and 4 bases respectively, with 15 bases between them. The CDR3 sequence: CASRITGRSYGYTF. CDR3 DNA: TGTGCCAGCAGAATAACCGGGCGGAGCTATGGCTACACCTTC.

V gene TRBV10-3 combines with J gene TRBJ1-6; 9 nucleotides line up with TRBD1. The trim removed 11 bases at V and 9 bases at J, leaving 11 bases unmatched. Looked up from germline, CDR1 is ENHRY and CDR2 is SYGVKD. CDR3 length: 14 amino acids. In DNA, the CDR3 is TGTGCCGGCAGTGACGGGACAGGGCGTTCACCCCTCCACTTT. Amino acid sequence: CAGSDGTGRSPLHF.

This chain uses TRBV25-1 with TRBJ1-4; 8 bases are shared with TRBD1. The CDR3 runs to 17 residues. CDR1 is MGHDK and CDR2 is SYGVNS in the germline V gene. J gave up 2 bases and V 6 bases, and 11 bases lay outside the gene matches. CDR3 protein: CASSLLGRGPTNEKLFF. The CDR3 DNA reads TGTGCCAGCAGCTTATTGGGCAGGGGGCCCACTAATGAAAAACTGTTTTTT.

The chain employs TRBV10-3 and TRBJ1-5; D ambiguous. Trimming shortened V by 3 bases and J by 1 base, and 13 bases separated the two germline ends. The CDR3 totals 16 residues. Per germline, CDR1 ENHRY and CDR2 SYGVKD. Written as DNA, the CDR3 is TGTGCCATCAGTGAAGCGCCTGGACGGAGCAATCAGCCCCAGCATTTT. Translation: CAISEAPGRSNQPQHF.

The sample holds many counts of this clonotype. The rearrangement joins TRBV10-3 to TRBJ2-7; D not resolved. Germline V gene lookup returns CDR1 ENHRY and CDR2 SYGVKD. There are 13 residues in the CDR3. Trimming shortened V by 7 bases and J by 5 bases, and 15 bases separated the two germline ends. For the CDR3, the DNA is TGTGCCATCACTAGTACTTCCACGGACGAGCAGTACTTC. Translating gives CAITSTSTDEQYF.

This clonotype was seen ten or more times. This chain joins TRBV7-8 and TRBJ1-2; no clear D gene. The CDR3 covers 14 residues. Per germline, CDR1 SGHVS and CDR2 FQNEAQ. V lost 5 bases and J 8 bases, leaving 18 bases between the germline ends. The CDR3 loop is CASSPRVGVEGYTF. As DNA, the CDR3 is TGTGCCAGCAGCCCCCGGGTAGGAGTGGAGGGCTACACCTTC.

This clonotype has a handful of counts. The gene calls are TRBV5-1 and TRBJ2-3; 8 nucleotides match TRBD2. The J segment lost 0 bases and the V segment lost 1 base, leaving 7 bases of the junction unmatched. Germline V gene sequence: CDR1 SGHRS, CDR2 YFSETQ. The CDR3 totals 17 residues. CDR3 DNA: TGCGCCAGCAGCTTGTTTGTCCGCGGGGGGAGCACAGATACGCAGTATTTT. It specifies CASSLFVRGGSTDTQYF.

The chain uses TRBV18 and TRBJ1-4, with a possible D match to TRBD1 (6 bases). CDR3 length: 15 residues. Germline lookup yields CDR1 KGHSH and CDR2 LQKENI. V lost 1 base and J 6 bases, leaving 12 bases between the germline ends. CDR3 coding DNA: TGTGCCAGCTCACCACTGGACAGAGACTATGAAAAACTGTTTTTT. Protein: CASSPLDRDYEKLFF.